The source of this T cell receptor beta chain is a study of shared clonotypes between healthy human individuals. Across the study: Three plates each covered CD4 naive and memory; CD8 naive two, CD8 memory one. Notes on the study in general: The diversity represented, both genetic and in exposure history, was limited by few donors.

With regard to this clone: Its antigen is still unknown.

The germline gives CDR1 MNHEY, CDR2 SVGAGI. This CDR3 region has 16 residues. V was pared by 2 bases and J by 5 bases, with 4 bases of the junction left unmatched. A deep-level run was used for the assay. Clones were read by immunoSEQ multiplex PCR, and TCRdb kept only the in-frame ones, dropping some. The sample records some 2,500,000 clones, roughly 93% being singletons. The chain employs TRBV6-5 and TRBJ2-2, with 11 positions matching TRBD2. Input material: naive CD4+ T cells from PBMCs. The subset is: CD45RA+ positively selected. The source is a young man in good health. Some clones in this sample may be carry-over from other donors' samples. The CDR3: CASSYTTSGRTGELFF. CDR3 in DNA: TGTGCCAGCAGTTACACAACTAGCGGGAGAACCGGGGAGCTGTTTTTT.